A selection of T cell receptor beta chains follows, all from one sample in a study of Graves' ophthalmopathy and Graves' hyperthyroidism. TCRdb processed the multiplex PCR reads anew with MiXCR; each CDR3 protein has one entry. The sample shows 660,000 or so distinct CDR3 sequences, 35% to 45% of them seen only once. Sequenced: peripheral blood. Receptors were obtained from an adult man with Graves' ophthalmopathy. Both conserved end residues are part of each CDR3. A D gene is named only where the DNA matches it firmly. The size field is filled for only some rows; it gives once, few, many or a size class.

J	V	size	D	CDR3	DNA
TRBJ1-1	TRBV5-4	NA	NA	CASSVGGHMNTEAFF	TGTGCCAGCAGCGTTGGCGGGCATATGAACACTGAAGCTTTCTTT
TRBJ1-1	TRBV7-3	NA	NA	CASRYRVMSTEAFF	TGTGCCAGCAGATACAGGGTGATGAGCACTGAAGCTTTCTTT
TRBJ1-1	TRBV5-1	NA	NA	CASGRQEMNTGAFF	TGCGCCAGCGGCCGACAGGAGATGAACACTGGAGCTTTCTTT
TRBJ2-5	TRBV10-3	NA	TRBD1	CAIRDRGQPQYF	TGTGCCATCAGGGACAGGGGACAGCCCCAGTACTTC
TRBJ1-1	TRBV15	NA	NA	CATSSHDGAFF	TGTGCCACCAGCAGCCACGACGGAGCTTTCTTT
TRBJ1-4	TRBV7-2	NA	NA	CASSPRFGEKLFF	TGTGCCAGCAGCCCCCGTTTCGGAGAAAAACTGTTTTTT
TRBJ2-5	TRBV5-1	many	NA	CASSLSVRRQETQYF	TGCGCCAGCAGCTTGTCGGTCCGGAGACAAGAGACCCAGTACTTC
TRBJ1-1	TRBV6-1	many	NA	CASSARIGGTEAFF	TGTGCCAGCAGTGCGCGAATAGGTGGCACTGAAGCTTTCTTT
TRBJ2-5	TRBV25-1	NA	NA	CASSESGDGGEVETQYF	TGTGCCAGCAGTGAATCCGGCGACGGGGGTGAAGTGGAGACCCAGTACTTC
TRBJ1-2	TRBV19	many	TRBD1	CASNQQGAAGYGYTF	TGTGCCAGTAATCAACAGGGGGCGGCTGGCTATGGCTACACCTTC
TRBJ1-4	TRBV7-9	NA	NA	CAWRISVEKLFF	TGTGCCTGGAGAATTTCCGTTGAAAAACTGTTTTTT
TRBJ2-3	TRBV24-1	NA	NA	CATGSGAGDTQYF	TGTGCCACCGGTTCGGGAGCTGGAGATACGCAGTATTTT
TRBJ2-2	TRBV12-3/TRBV12-4	few	NA	CASSLSTRGTGELFF	TGTGCCAGCAGTTTATCCACCAGAGGCACCGGGGAGCTGTTTTTT
TRBJ2-1	TRBV29-1	NA	NA	CSVEDQRKYNEQFF	TGCAGCGTTGAAGACCAACGGAAGTACAATGAGCAGTTCTTC
TRBJ2-2	TRBV4-1	NA	TRBD1	CASFGGTGNTGELFF	TGTGCCAGCTTTGGGGGGACAGGAAACACCGGGGAGCTGTTTTTT
TRBJ2-2	TRBV24-1	many	TRBD1	CATRPQGLTGELFF	TGTGCCACCCGCCCACAGGGGCTCACCGGGGAGCTGTTTTTT
TRBJ1-5	TRBV29-1	NA	NA	CAWSVSVGNQPQHF	TGTGCCTGGAGTGTAAGCGTGGGCAATCAGCCCCAGCATTTT
TRBJ1-4	TRBV4-1	many	NA	CASSHPGTTNEKLFF	TGCGCCAGCAGCCACCCGGGAACAACTAATGAAAAACTGTTTTTT
TRBJ2-6	TRBV9	many	NA	CASSVASSGANVLTF	TGTGCCAGCAGCGTAGCAAGCTCTGGGGCCAACGTCCTGACTTTC
TRBJ1-2	TRBV7-9	NA	NA	CASSRITGLDGYTF	TGTGCCAGCAGCCGAATCACAGGGTTAGATGGCTACACCTTC
TRBJ2-7	TRBV5-8	few	NA	CASGSGSSYEQYF	TGTGCCAGCGGCTCAGGGAGCTCCTACGAGCAGTACTTC
TRBJ2-3	TRBV2	NA	NA	CASSWFGASTDTQYF	TGTGCCAGCAGTTGGTTTGGGGCAAGCACAGATACGCAGTATTTT
TRBJ2-7	TRBV9	many	NA	CASSSGGDAAVEQYF	TGTGCCAGCAGTTCCGGCGGTGACGCCGCGGTCGAGCAGTACTTC
TRBJ2-6	TRBV19	once	NA	CASSFGQGAMEAF	NA
TRBJ2-2	TRBV9	many	NA	CASSWAGELFF	TGTGCCAGCAGCTGGGCCGGGGAGCTGTTTTTT
TRBJ2-2	TRBV12-5	many	NA	CASGLTPLPLELFF	TGTGCTAGTGGTTTGACCCCCCTGCCCCTGGAGCTGTTTTTT
TRBJ1-6	TRBV2	NA	TRBD1	CASSDPQGVYYNSPLHF	TGTGCCAGCAGTGATCCCCAGGGGGTGTACTATAATTCACCCCTCCACTTT
TRBJ1-3	TRBV12-3/TRBV12-4	NA	NA	CASSRDSRGGTIYF	TGTGCCAGCAGCCGAGACAGCCGTGGGGGCACCATATATTTT
TRBJ1-4	TRBV7-9	NA	TRBD1	CASLPDRGQEKLFF	TGTGCCAGCCTTCCGGACAGGGGGCAGGAAAAACTGTTTTTT
TRBJ2-7	TRBV7-9	many	TRBD1	CASSSRDSVIYEQYF	TGTGCCAGCAGCTCCCGGGACAGCGTAATTTACGAGCAGTACTTC
TRBJ2-5	TRBV25-1	NA	NA	CASSGFAGAVETQYF	TGTGCCAGCAGTGGATTTGCAGGGGCGGTCGAGACCCAGTACTTC
TRBJ1-1	TRBV10-3	NA	NA	CAISSGLAGNTEAFF	TGTGCCATCTCCTCCGGGCTAGCGGGGAACACTGAAGCTTTCTTT